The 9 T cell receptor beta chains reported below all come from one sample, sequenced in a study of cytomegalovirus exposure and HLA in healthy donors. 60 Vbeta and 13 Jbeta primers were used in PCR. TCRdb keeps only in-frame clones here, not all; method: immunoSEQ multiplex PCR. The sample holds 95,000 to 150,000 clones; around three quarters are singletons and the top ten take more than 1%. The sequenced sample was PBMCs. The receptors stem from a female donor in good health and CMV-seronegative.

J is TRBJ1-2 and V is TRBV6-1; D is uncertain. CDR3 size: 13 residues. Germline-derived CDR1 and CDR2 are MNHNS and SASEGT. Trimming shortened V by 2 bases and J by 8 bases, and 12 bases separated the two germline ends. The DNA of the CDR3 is TGTGCCAGCAGTGAAAGGAGGGCACGGGGCTACACCTTC. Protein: CASSERRARGYTF.

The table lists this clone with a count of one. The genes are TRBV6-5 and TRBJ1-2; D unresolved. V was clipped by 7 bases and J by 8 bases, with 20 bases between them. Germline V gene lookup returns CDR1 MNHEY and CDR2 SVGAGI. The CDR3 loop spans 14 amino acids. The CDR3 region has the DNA TGTGCCAGCACCCGCGGGAGAAGGTCGAAGGGCTACACCTTC. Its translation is CASTRGRRSKGYTF.

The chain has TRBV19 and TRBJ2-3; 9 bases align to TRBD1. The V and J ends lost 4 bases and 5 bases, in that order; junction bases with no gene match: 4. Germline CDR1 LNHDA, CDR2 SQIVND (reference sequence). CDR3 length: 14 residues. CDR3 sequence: CASSTRTGEDTQYF. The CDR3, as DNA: TGTGCCAGTAGTACCCGGACAGGGGAAGATACGCAGTATTTT.

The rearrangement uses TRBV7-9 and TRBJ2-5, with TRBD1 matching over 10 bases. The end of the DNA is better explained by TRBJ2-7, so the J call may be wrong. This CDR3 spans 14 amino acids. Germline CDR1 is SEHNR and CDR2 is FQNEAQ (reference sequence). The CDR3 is CASRMSGTGDEQYF. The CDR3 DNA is TGTGCCAGCAGGATGTCCGGGACAGGGGACGAGCAGTACTTC.

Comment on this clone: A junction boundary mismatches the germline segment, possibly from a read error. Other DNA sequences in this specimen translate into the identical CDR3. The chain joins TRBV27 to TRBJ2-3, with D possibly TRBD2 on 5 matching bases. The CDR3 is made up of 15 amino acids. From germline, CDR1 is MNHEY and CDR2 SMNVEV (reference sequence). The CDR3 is CASSLRAIIADTQYF. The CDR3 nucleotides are TGTGCCAGCAGTTTGCGGGCGATTATCGCAGATACGCAGTATTTC.

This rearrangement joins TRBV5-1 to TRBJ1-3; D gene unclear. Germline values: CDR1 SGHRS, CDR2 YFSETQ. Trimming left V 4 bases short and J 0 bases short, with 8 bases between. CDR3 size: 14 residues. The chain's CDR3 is CASSDGGSGNTIYF. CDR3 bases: TGCGCCAGCAGCGACGGAGGCTCTGGAAACACCATATATTTT. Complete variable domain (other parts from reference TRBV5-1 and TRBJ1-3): KAGVTQTPRYLIKTRGQQVTLSCSPISGHRSVSWYQQTPGQGLQFLFEYFSETQRNKGNFPGRFSGRQFSNSRSEMNVSTLELGDSALYLCASSDGGSGNTIYFGEGSWLTVV.

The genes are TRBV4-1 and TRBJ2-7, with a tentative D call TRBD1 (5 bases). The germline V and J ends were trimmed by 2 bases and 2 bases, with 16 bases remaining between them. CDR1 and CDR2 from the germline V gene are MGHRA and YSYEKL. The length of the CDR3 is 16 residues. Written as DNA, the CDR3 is TGCGCCAGCAGCCAATCTTTTGCAGGGAAGACCTACGAGCAGTACTTC. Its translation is CASSQSFAGKTYEQYF.

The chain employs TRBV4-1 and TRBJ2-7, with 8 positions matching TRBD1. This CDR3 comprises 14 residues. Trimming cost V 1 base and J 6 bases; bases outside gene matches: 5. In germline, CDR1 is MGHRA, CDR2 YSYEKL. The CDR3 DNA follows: TGCGCCAGCAGCCAAGTCCAGGGGGCTGGCGAGCAGTACTTC. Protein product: CASSQVQGAGEQYF.

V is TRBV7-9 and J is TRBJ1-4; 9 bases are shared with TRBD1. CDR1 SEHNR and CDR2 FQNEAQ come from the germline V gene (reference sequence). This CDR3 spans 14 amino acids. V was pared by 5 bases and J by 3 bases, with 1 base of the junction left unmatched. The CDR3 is CASSRQGANEKLFF. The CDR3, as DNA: TGTGCCAGCAGCCGACAGGGGGCTAATGAAAAACTGTTTTTT. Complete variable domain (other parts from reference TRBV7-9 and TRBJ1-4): DTGVSQNPRHKITKRGQNVTFRCDPISEHNRLYWYRQTLGQGPEFLTYFQNEAQLEKSRLLSDRFSAERPKGSFSTLEIQRTEQGDSAMYLCASSRQGANEKLFFGSGTQLSVL.